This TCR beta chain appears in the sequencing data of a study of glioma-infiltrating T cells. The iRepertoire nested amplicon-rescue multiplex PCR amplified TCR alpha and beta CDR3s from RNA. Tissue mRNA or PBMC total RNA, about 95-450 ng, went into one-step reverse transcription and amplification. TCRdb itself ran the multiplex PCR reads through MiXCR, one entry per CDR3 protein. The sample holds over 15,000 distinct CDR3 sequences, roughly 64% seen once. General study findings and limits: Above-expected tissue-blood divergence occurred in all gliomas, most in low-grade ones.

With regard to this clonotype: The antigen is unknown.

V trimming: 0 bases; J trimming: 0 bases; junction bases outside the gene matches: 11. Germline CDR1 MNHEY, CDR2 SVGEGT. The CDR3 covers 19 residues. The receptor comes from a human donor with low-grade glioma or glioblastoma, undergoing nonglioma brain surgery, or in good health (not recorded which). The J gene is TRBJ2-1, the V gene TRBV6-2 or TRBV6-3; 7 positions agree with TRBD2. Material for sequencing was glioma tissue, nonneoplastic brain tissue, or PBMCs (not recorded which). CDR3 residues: CASSYSYMLAVSSYNEQFF. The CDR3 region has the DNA TGTGCCAGCAGTTACTCGTATATGCTAGCGGTTAGCTCCTACAATGAGCAGTTCTTC.